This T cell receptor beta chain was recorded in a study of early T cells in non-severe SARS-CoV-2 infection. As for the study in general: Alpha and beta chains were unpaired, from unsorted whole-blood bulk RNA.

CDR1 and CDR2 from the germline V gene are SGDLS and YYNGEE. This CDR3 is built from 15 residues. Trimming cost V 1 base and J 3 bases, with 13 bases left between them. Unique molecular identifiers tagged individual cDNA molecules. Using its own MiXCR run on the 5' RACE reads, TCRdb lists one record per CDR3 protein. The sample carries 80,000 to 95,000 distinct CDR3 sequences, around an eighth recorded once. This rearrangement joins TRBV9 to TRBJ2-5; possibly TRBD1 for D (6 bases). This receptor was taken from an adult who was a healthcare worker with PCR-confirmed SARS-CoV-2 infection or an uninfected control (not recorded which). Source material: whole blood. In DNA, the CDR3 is TGTGCCAGCAGCGTATCCGGGACACGAGAAGAGACCCAGTACTTC. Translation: CASSVSGTREETQYF.